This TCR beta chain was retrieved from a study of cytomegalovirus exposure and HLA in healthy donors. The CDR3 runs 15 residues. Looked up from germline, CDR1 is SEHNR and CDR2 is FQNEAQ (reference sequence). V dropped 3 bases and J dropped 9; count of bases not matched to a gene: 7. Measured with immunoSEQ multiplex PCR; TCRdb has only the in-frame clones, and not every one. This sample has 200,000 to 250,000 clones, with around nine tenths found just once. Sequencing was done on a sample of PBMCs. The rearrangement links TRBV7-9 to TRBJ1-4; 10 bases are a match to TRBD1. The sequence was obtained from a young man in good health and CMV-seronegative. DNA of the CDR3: TGTGCCAGCAGCTTGGAGGGACAGGGGAGGAAAAAACTGTTTTTT. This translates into CASSLEGQGRKKLFF.